One sample yielded the 22 T cell receptor beta chains listed below, sequenced in a study of human T cells and chemical hapten exposure. As for time point: patch test 1, 2 weeks after DPC sensitization. Described treatment: therapeutic diphenylcyclopropenone sensitization with weekly scalp DPC. TCRdb fed the RACE reads into MiXCR, producing one record per CDR3 protein. The sample gives 370,000 or so distinct CDR3 sequences, about 4.8% of which show up once; around 2% is in the top ten. The specimen was whole blood, collected in connection with sensitization to the hapten diphenylcyclopropenone (DPC). The receptors were sampled from a woman between 45 and 65 years old with alopecia areata. Some clones in this sample may be carry-over from other donors' samples.

The table lists this clonotype with a few counts. This chain joins TRBV6-2 or TRBV6-3 and TRBJ2-2; possibly TRBD1 for D (5 bases). The V gene's germline CDR1 is MNHEY and CDR2 SVGEGT. With 8 bases removed from V and 3 bases from J, the gap between germline ends came to 10 bases. This CDR3 comprises 13 residues. Written as DNA, the CDR3 is TGTGCCAGCCGGACATCTTACACCGGGGAGCTGTTTTTT. Encoded protein: CASRTSYTGELFF.

This clonotype was counted between two and nine times. The rearrangement uses TRBV7-2 and TRBJ2-3; D perhaps matches TRBD1 (6 bases). The CDR3 has 12 amino acids. Per germline, CDR1 SGHTA and CDR2 FQGNSA. V gave up 5 bases and J gave up 11 bases, with 14 bases separating them. The chain's CDR3 is CASSVQGEGQYF. DNA for the CDR3: TGTGCCAGCAGCGTACAGGGAGAGGGGCAGTATTTT.

This clonotype was observed a handful of times. V and J are TRBV14 and TRBJ1-1, with D uncertain. The CDR3 runs 13 residues. The germline CDR1 and CDR2 sequences are SGHDN and FVKESK. Trimming removed 4 bases from V and 1 base from J, with 7 bases in between. CDR3 sequence: CASSPVSNTEAFF. CDR3 nucleotides: TGTGCCAGCAGCCCTGTTTCGAACACTGAAGCTTTCTTT.

This clonotype has a count of ten or more. This chain joins TRBV12-3 or TRBV12-4 and TRBJ2-1; 9 bases agree with TRBD2. J lost 2 bases, V lost 5 bases, and 7 bases had no gene match. The CDR3 runs to 16 residues. CDR3 bases: TGTGCCAGCAGTCCCTTCCTAGCGGGAACCTACAATGAGCAGTTCTTC. Translation gives CASSPFLAGTYNEQFF.

This clonotype was counted ten times or more. This chain connects TRBV7-9 to TRBJ2-1; D might be TRBD2 (5 bases). CDR3 size: 17 residues. The V gene lost 4 bases and the J gene lost 0 bases, with 16 bases spanning the gap. The germline V gene has CDR1 SEHNR and CDR2 FQNEAQ (reference sequence). The CDR3 DNA follows: TGTGCCAGCAGCTCCGGACTCCGGTCCAGCTCCTACAATGAGCAGTTCTTC. It specifies CASSSGLRSSSYNEQFF.

This clonotype was observed at least ten times. J is TRBJ2-7 and V is TRBV28; 11 bases line up with TRBD2. The CDR3 totals 13 residues. V lost 5 bases and J lost 9; bases outside the gene matches: 6. The germline CDR1 and CDR2 sequences are MDHEN and SYDVKM. The CDR3 DNA sequence: TGTGCCAGCAGTCCGCTAGCGGGAGGCGGGCAGTACTTC. It encodes CASSPLAGGGQYF.

This clonotype has at least ten counts. CDR3 protein: CSAREQGAIQETQYF. In DNA form, the CDR3 reads TGCAGTGCTAGAGAACAGGGGGCTATCCAAGAGACCCAGTACTTC. The chain has TRBV20-1 and TRBJ2-5; the match to TRBD1 covers 9 bases. In germline, CDR1 is DFQATT, CDR2 SNEGSKA (reference sequence). This CDR3 has 15 residues. V was clipped by 0 bases and J by 1 base; unmatched bases: 3.

The chain uses TRBV6-1 and TRBJ2-6; D is unresolved. Germline assignment: CDR1 MNHNS and CDR2 SASEGT. Trimming cost V 2 bases and J 1 base, with 6 bases left between them. This CDR3 contains 15 residues. CDR3 nucleotide sequence: TGTGCCAGCAGTGAACTCCGTTCTGGGGCCAACGTCCTGACTTTC. The encoded protein is CASSELRSGANVLTF.

This clonotype occurred many times. The chain is built from TRBV27 and TRBJ1-2, with D hard to call. V shed 0 bases and J shed 8 bases, with 10 bases lying between them. The CDR3 is made up of 13 amino acids. Germline V lookup: CDR1 MNHEY, CDR2 SMNVEV (reference sequence). CDR3 nucleotides: TGTGCCAGCAGTTTATCACCAACACGGGGCTACACCTTC. This sequence encodes CASSLSPTRGYTF.

Concerning this clonotype: A much larger clone is a single base away; this may be a read error. This sequence joins TRBV20-1 and TRBJ1-1, with a weak D call TRBD1 (6 bases). Germline values: CDR1 DFQATT, CDR2 SNEGSKA (reference sequence). The CDR3 runs to 12 residues. The CDR3 nucleotides read TGCAGTACCACAGGGTTGAACACTGAAGCCTTCTTT. Translation gives CSTTGLNTEAFF.

This clonotype was seen repeatedly, ten times or more. The rearrangement joins TRBV7-6 to TRBJ2-1; D tentatively fits TRBD1 or TRBD2 (6 bases each). CDR3 length: 17 residues. The V end was cut by 3 bases, the J end by 4 bases, with 19 bases between. Germline V lookup: CDR1 SGHVS, CDR2 FNYEAQ. In DNA form, the CDR3 reads TGTGCCAGCAGCTTCACAGTGGGGGGCCAGGATTACAATGAGCAGTTCTTC. Its translation is CASSFTVGGQDYNEQFF.

In this sample, this clonotype turned up many times. The genes are TRBV11-2 and TRBJ2-1; D unresolved. Germline V lookup: CDR1 SGHAT, CDR2 FQNNGV. V was trimmed by 7 bases and J by 5 bases, leaving 12 bases between them. The CDR3 length is 13 residues. The DNA for the CDR3 is TGTGCCAGCACCCACGGGCAAGACAATGAGCAGTTCTTC. This encodes CASTHGQDNEQFF.

This clonotype was found many times. CDR3 nucleotide sequence: TGCGCCAGCAGAAGTAGCGGGAGAATCTTCTCAGATACGCAGTATTTT. Its translation: CASRSSGRIFSDTQYF. The chain joins TRBV5-1 to TRBJ2-3, with TRBD2 matching 9 bases. This CDR3 is built from 16 residues. Germline lookup yields CDR1 SGHRS and CDR2 YFSETQ. J was trimmed by 4 bases and V by 5 bases; bases with no gene match: 11.

The chain employs TRBV30 and TRBJ2-7, with D perhaps TRBD1 (5 bases). Germline V gene sequence: CDR1 GTSNPN, CDR2 SVGIG (reference sequence). V lost 2 bases, J lost 3 bases, and 11 bases lay in between. CDR3 length: 13 residues. CDR3 nucleotide sequence: TGTGCCTGGAGTCAGGGAACGGGCTACGAGCAGTACTTC. Translated, it gives CAWSQGTGYEQYF.

This clonotype was counted many times. The chain is built from TRBV11-2 and TRBJ1-5; D is unresolved. CDR3 length: 13 residues. Germline lookup yields CDR1 SGHAT and CDR2 FQNNGV. V was pared by 1 base and J by 5 bases, with 6 bases between. The CDR3: CASSLALDQPQHF. The CDR3 DNA is TGTGCCAGCAGCTTAGCCCTAGATCAGCCCCAGCATTTT.

This clonotype was picked up many times. V and J are TRBV12-3 or TRBV12-4 and TRBJ1-2; 10 nucleotides match TRBD1. V lost 7 bases to trimming and J lost 6 bases; unmatched junction nucleotides: 20. The CDR3 runs 18 residues. The chain's CDR3 is CASTLSRDRGGIHHGYTF. CDR3 sequence (DNA): TGTGCCAGCACCCTAAGCCGGGACAGGGGTGGGATACATCATGGCTACACCTTC.

This clonotype was observed many times. The rearrangement joins TRBV29-1 to TRBJ2-1, with D perhaps being TRBD1 or TRBD2 (5 bases each). Germline CDR1 is SQVTM and CDR2 is ANQGSEA. V lost 4 bases and J 5 bases, leaving 6 bases between the germline ends. CDR3 length equals 11 residues. The CDR3 spells CSVGGNNEQFF. The CDR3 nucleotides read TGCAGCGTTGGGGGGAACAATGAGCAGTTCTTC.

The chain combines TRBV9 with TRBJ2-5; 8 nucleotides match TRBD2. Germline V gene lookup returns CDR1 SGDLS and CDR2 YYNGEE. The V and J ends lost 4 bases and 3 bases, in that order; junction bases with no gene match: 8. The CDR3 runs 15 residues. As DNA, the CDR3 is TGTGCCAGCAGCTTATATGGAGCGGGAGAAGAGACCCAGTACTTC. This sequence encodes CASSLYGAGEETQYF. Variable domain in full (rest from reference TRBV9 and TRBJ2-5): DSGVTQTPKHLITATGQRVTLRCSPRSGDLSVYWYQQSLDQGLQFLIQYYNGEERAKGNILERFSAQQFPDLHSELNLSSLELGDSALYFCASSLYGAGEETQYFGPGTRLLVL.

V and J are TRBV20-1 and TRBJ1-2, with D possibly matching TRBD1 (6 bases). The CDR3 runs 16 residues. Germline lookup yields CDR1 DFQATT and CDR2 SNEGSKA (reference sequence). Trimming took 0 bases from V and 6 from J, leaving 20 bases between them. The CDR3 sequence is CSARDGGGASENGYTF. CDR3 DNA: TGCAGTGCTAGAGATGGGGGGGGCGCGTCTGAGAATGGCTACACCTTC.

At least ten counts were recorded for this clonotype. This chain links TRBV5-1 with TRBJ2-7; D call uncertain. Germline V gene lookup returns CDR1 SGHRS and CDR2 YFSETQ. CDR3 size: 14 residues. The V end lost 0 bases, the J end lost 0 bases, and 7 bases lay between the germline ends. The CDR3 DNA follows: TGCGCCAGCAGCTTGGTTCCGGGCTCCTACGAGCAGTACTTC. Residues: CASSLVPGSYEQYF.

In this sample, this clonotype turned up a few times. The genes are TRBV20-1 and TRBJ1-2; 8 positions agree with TRBD1. The CDR3 is 14 amino acids. The J segment lost 1 base and the V segment lost 5 bases, leaving 6 bases of the junction unmatched. Germline V gives CDR1 DFQATT, CDR2 SNEGSKA (reference sequence). In DNA form, the CDR3 reads TGCAGTGCTCACCGACAGGGGATTAACTATGGCTACACCTTC. This sequence encodes CSAHRQGINYGYTF.

This clonotype occurred many times. The V call is TRBV30, the J call TRBJ1-1; maybe TRBD1 (6 bases). Per germline, CDR1 GTSNPN and CDR2 SVGIG (reference sequence). V lost 1 base and J lost 2, with 14 bases in between. The CDR3 covers 15 residues. CDR3 nucleotide sequence: TGTGCCTGGAGTGACGCTGGGGGCCCAAACACTGAAGCTTTCTTT. Protein: CAWSDAGGPNTEAFF.